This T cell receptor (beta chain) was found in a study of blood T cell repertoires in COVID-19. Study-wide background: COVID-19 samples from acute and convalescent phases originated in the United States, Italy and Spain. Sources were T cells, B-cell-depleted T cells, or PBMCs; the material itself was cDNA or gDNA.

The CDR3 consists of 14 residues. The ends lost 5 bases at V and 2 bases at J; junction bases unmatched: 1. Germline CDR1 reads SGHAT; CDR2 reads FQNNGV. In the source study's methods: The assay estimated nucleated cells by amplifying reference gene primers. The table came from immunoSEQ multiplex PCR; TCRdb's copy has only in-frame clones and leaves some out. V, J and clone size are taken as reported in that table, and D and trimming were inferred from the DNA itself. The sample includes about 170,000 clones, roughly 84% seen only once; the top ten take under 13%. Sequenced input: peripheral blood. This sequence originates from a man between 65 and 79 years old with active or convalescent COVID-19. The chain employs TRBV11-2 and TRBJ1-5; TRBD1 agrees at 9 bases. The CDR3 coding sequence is TGTGCCAGCAGCCGACAGGGGGGCAATCAGCCCCAGCATTTT. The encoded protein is CASSRQGGNQPQHF.